The rows below give T cell receptor beta chains drawn from one sample of a study of glioma-infiltrating T cells. TCRdb analysed the multiplex PCR reads with MiXCR anew, one entry per CDR3 protein. The table has 300,000 to 450,000 distinct CDR3 sequences, around 38% seen once. The sequencing input was glioma tissue, nonneoplastic brain tissue, or PBMCs (not recorded which). These receptors all stem from a human donor with low-grade glioma or glioblastoma, undergoing nonglioma brain surgery, or in good health (not recorded which). The CDR3 runs from the conserved cysteine through the conserved F or W. Each record gives: J gene, clone size, V gene, D gene, CDR3 DNA, CDR3 protein. The D gene is left open where the match is weak. Expanded clones are given a class, and other clones once, few, many or no size at all.

J gene: TRBJ2-5; clone size: few; V gene: TRBV4-2; D gene: TRBD2; CDR3 DNA: TGTGCCAGCAGCCGACTAGCGATGGAGGAGACCCAGTACTTC; CDR3 protein: CASSRLAMEETQYF
J gene: TRBJ2-2; clone size: few; V gene: TRBV20-1; D gene: TRBD2; CDR3 DNA: TGCAGTGCCGGTATCGCGGGAGAATCCCCCGGGGAGCTGTTTTTT; CDR3 protein: CSAGIAGESPGELFF
J gene: TRBJ1-1; clone size: -; V gene: TRBV12-3/TRBV12-4; D gene: -; CDR3 DNA: TGTGCCAGCAGTTTAATCATGAGCACTGGAGCTTTCTTT; CDR3 protein: CASSLIMSTGAFF
J gene: TRBJ2-4; clone size: -; V gene: TRBV4-3; D gene: -; CDR3 DNA: TGCGCCAGCAGCCAAGATCTCGCAGGGACCAAAAACATTCAGTACTTC; CDR3 protein: CASSQDLAGTKNIQYF
J gene: TRBJ1-1; clone size: many; V gene: TRBV20-1; D gene: -; CDR3 DNA: TGCAGTGCTAGTTTTCCAACCAACACTGAAGCTTTCTTT; CDR3 protein: CSASFPTNTEAFF
J gene: TRBJ2-1; clone size: many; V gene: TRBV7-2; D gene: TRBD2; CDR3 DNA: TGTGCCAGCAGCTTAGGCGGGGGGCAAGTTGAGCAGTTCTTC; CDR3 protein: CASSLGGGQVEQFF
J gene: TRBJ1-2; clone size: few; V gene: TRBV6-1; D gene: TRBD1; CDR3 DNA: TGTGCCAGCAGTGTAGAGTGGGACAGAAAACTGAACTATGGCTACACCTTC; CDR3 protein: CASSVEWDRKLNYGYTF
J gene: TRBJ1-2; clone size: few; V gene: TRBV5-4; D gene: -; CDR3 DNA: TGTGCCAGCAGCTCGGAGGGTGGGGGCTATGGCTACACCTTC; CDR3 protein: CASSSEGGGYGYTF
J gene: TRBJ2-7; clone size: -; V gene: TRBV28; D gene: TRBD2; CDR3 DNA: TGTGCCAGCAGTAGAGGGACTAGCGGGAGTCTAAACACTCCGATCTCCTACGAGCAGTACTTC; CDR3 protein: CASSRGTSGSLNTPISYEQYF
J gene: TRBJ2-7; clone size: -; V gene: TRBV20-1; D gene: -; CDR3 DNA: TGCAGTGCTATTAGGACGGGAACCTACGAGCAGTACTTC; CDR3 protein: CSAIRTGTYEQYF
J gene: TRBJ2-1; clone size: few; V gene: TRBV28; D gene: TRBD2; CDR3 DNA: TGTGCCAGCCGGACTAGCGGGGGGGTCAATGAGCAGTTCTTC; CDR3 protein: CASRTSGGVNEQFF
J gene: TRBJ2-5; clone size: few; V gene: TRBV7-2; D gene: TRBD2; CDR3 DNA: TGCGCCAGCAGGCACCGCGGAGGGGAGGGGGAGACCCAGTACTTC; CDR3 protein: CASRHRGGEGETQYF
J gene: TRBJ2-1; clone size: -; V gene: TRBV7-2; D gene: -; CDR3 DNA: TGTGCCAGCAGCTTACCCCAGGCCAGCCACCACAATGAGCAGTTCTTC; CDR3 protein: CASSLPQASHHNEQFF
J gene: TRBJ1-2; clone size: many; V gene: TRBV6-1; D gene: -; CDR3 DNA: TGTGCCAGCAGAATACAGGTCGGCTATGGCTACACCTTC; CDR3 protein: CASRIQVGYGYTF
J gene: TRBJ2-4; clone size: few; V gene: TRBV5-4; D gene: -; CDR3 DNA: TGTGCCAGCAGCTTGGACGGGGCCGAAAACATTCAGTACTTC; CDR3 protein: CASSLDGAENIQYF
J gene: TRBJ2-2; clone size: -; V gene: TRBV19; D gene: -; CDR3 DNA: TGTGCCAGTAGTATCGACCTGATAAGGACCGGGGAGCTGTTTTTT; CDR3 protein: CASSIDLIRTGELFF
J gene: TRBJ2-3; clone size: -; V gene: TRBV15; D gene: -; CDR3 DNA: TGTGCCACAACCGGGACCAATACAGATACGCAGTATTTT; CDR3 protein: CATTGTNTDTQYF
J gene: TRBJ1-1; clone size: -; V gene: TRBV28; D gene: -; CDR3 DNA: TGTGCCAGCAGTTCTCGGGCAGAGGAAGCTTTCTTT; CDR3 protein: CASSSRAEEAFF
J gene: TRBJ2-7; clone size: many; V gene: TRBV28; D gene: -; CDR3 DNA: TGTGCCAGCAGTTTCCAGCCCAGCCTCCCCTACGAGCAGTACTTC; CDR3 protein: CASSFQPSLPYEQYF
J gene: TRBJ2-6; clone size: few; V gene: TRBV7-8; D gene: -; CDR3 DNA: TGTGCCAGCAGTTCCCGTCGCGTCTCTGGGGCCAACGTCCTGACTTTC; CDR3 protein: CASSSRRVSGANVLTF
J gene: TRBJ2-7; clone size: -; V gene: TRBV6-5; D gene: TRBD1; CDR3 DNA: TGTGCCGGCACCGGGACAGGGTTTTACGAGCAGTACTTC; CDR3 protein: CAGTGTGFYEQYF
J gene: TRBJ2-7; clone size: few; V gene: TRBV4-1; D gene: -; CDR3 DNA: TGCGCCAGCAGCCAAGCCTACTCCTACGAGCAGTACTTC; CDR3 protein: CASSQAYSYEQYF
J gene: TRBJ1-5; clone size: -; V gene: TRBV19; D gene: -; CDR3 DNA: TGTGCCAGTAGTATAGTAGGAAACGGCAATCAGCCCCAGCATTTT; CDR3 protein: CASSIVGNGNQPQHF
J gene: TRBJ2-1; clone size: few; V gene: TRBV24-1; D gene: TRBD2; CDR3 DNA: TGTGCCACCAGTGATTGGAGGCCAGGACTAGCTTCCAATGAGCAGTTCTTC; CDR3 protein: CATSDWRPGLASNEQFF
J gene: TRBJ1-3; clone size: -; V gene: TRBV7-9; D gene: -; CDR3 DNA: TGTGCCAGCAGCTTACCGGGGGCCTCTGGAAACACCATATATTTT; CDR3 protein: CASSLPGASGNTIYF
J gene: TRBJ2-7; clone size: few; V gene: TRBV7-2; D gene: TRBD1; CDR3 DNA: TGTGCCAGCAGCCGGACAGGGGGGGGTTCCTACGAGCAGTACTTC; CDR3 protein: CASSRTGGGSYEQYF
J gene: TRBJ2-1; clone size: -; V gene: TRBV20-1; D gene: TRBD2; CDR3 DNA: TGCAGTGCCCTTCATTTCGGGGGGTCGTATGAGCAGTTCTTC; CDR3 protein: CSALHFGGSYEQFF
J gene: TRBJ1-6; clone size: -; V gene: TRBV20-1; D gene: -; CDR3 DNA: TGCAGTGCTAGAAGGGCAGGGGATTCACCCCTCCACTTT; CDR3 protein: CSARRAGDSPLHF
J gene: TRBJ1-2; clone size: -; V gene: TRBV20-1; D gene: TRBD1; CDR3 DNA: TGCAGTGCTAGAGACACAGGGGGCGCGCCCGGCTACACCTTC; CDR3 protein: CSARDTGGAPGYTF
J gene: TRBJ2-7; clone size: few; V gene: TRBV27; D gene: -; CDR3 DNA: TGTGCCAGCAGTCCTTACTCCGGGGGAGGCTACGAGCAGTACTTC; CDR3 protein: CASSPYSGGGYEQYF
J gene: TRBJ2-1; clone size: -; V gene: TRBV28; D gene: TRBD2; CDR3 DNA: TGTGCCAGCAGTTGGGGGGGAGAGGCCAATGAGCAGTTCTTC; CDR3 protein: CASSWGGEANEQFF
J gene: TRBJ2-1; clone size: few; V gene: TRBV20-1; D gene: TRBD2; CDR3 DNA: TGCAGTGCTAGAGATTGGGCGGGAGGCTACTACAATGAGCAGTTCTTC; CDR3 protein: CSARDWAGGYYNEQFF
J gene: TRBJ1-2; clone size: many; V gene: TRBV20-1; D gene: -; CDR3 DNA: TGCAGTGCACCCCCCGGGTTTGGGTCCCCTAACTATGGCTACACCTTC; CDR3 protein: CSAPPGFGSPNYGYTF
J gene: TRBJ2-7; clone size: -; V gene: TRBV4-3; D gene: TRBD2; CDR3 DNA: TGCGCCAGCAGCCAAGGGGAGACTAGCGGAACCGAGCAGTACTTC; CDR3 protein: CASSQGETSGTEQYF
J gene: TRBJ2-5; clone size: few; V gene: TRBV7-3; D gene: -; CDR3 DNA: TGTGCCAGCAGCCTCCGGGGTAGTAGCGGTGAGACCCAGTACTTC; CDR3 protein: CASSLRGSSGETQYF
J gene: TRBJ1-1; clone size: many; V gene: TRBV20-1; D gene: -; CDR3 DNA: TGCAGTGCCCCCCCCGGGTGGGTGAACACTGAAGCTTTCTTT; CDR3 protein: CSAPPGWVNTEAFF
J gene: TRBJ2-1; clone size: -; V gene: TRBV4-1; D gene: TRBD2; CDR3 DNA: TGCGCCAGCAGCTTGGAATACGGGAGGACGTACAATGAGCAGTTCTTC; CDR3 protein: CASSLEYGRTYNEQFF
J gene: TRBJ2-7; clone size: -; V gene: TRBV4-2; D gene: -; CDR3 DNA: TGTGCCAGCAGCCAAGATTTGTCGGGCTACGAGCAGTACTTC; CDR3 protein: CASSQDLSGYEQYF
J gene: TRBJ2-1; clone size: many; V gene: TRBV6-5; D gene: -; CDR3 DNA: TGTGCCAGCAGTTACTCTCCAGGTTTTATCGATGAGCAGTTCTTC; CDR3 protein: CASSYSPGFIDEQFF
J gene: TRBJ2-5; clone size: few; V gene: TRBV27; D gene: TRBD1; CDR3 DNA: TGTGCCAGCAGTTTCCATGGGGACAGGGTTGCAGAGACCCAGTACTTC; CDR3 protein: CASSFHGDRVAETQYF
J gene: TRBJ1-1; clone size: once; V gene: TRBV27; D gene: -; CDR3 DNA: TGTGCCAGCACTCCTTCGGGGGGGACTAAAGCTCTCTTT; CDR3 protein: CASTPSGGTKALF
J gene: TRBJ2-3; clone size: many; V gene: TRBV20-1; D gene: -; CDR3 DNA: TGCAGTGCCGTAACCTACGAGTTTGGGGTCACAGATACGCAGTATTTT; CDR3 protein: CSAVTYEFGVTDTQYF
J gene: TRBJ2-4; clone size: -; V gene: TRBV2; D gene: TRBD2; CDR3 DNA: TGTGCCAGCAGTGGGGAGGGACTGTTAGCCAAAAACATTCAGTACTTC; CDR3 protein: CASSGEGLLAKNIQYF
J gene: TRBJ2-7; clone size: many; V gene: TRBV6-1; D gene: -; CDR3 DNA: TGTGCCAGCAGGAAAATCTACGAGCAGTACTTC; CDR3 protein: CASRKIYEQYF
J gene: TRBJ1-5; clone size: few; V gene: TRBV14; D gene: -; CDR3 DNA: TGTGCCAGCAGCCAAGTCAGCAATCAGCCCCAGCATTTT; CDR3 protein: CASSQVSNQPQHF
J gene: TRBJ2-3; clone size: -; V gene: TRBV5-1; D gene: TRBD2; CDR3 DNA: TGCGCCAGCCACTTAGCGGGAGGACACACAGATACGCAGTATTTT; CDR3 protein: CASHLAGGHTDTQYF
J gene: TRBJ2-7; clone size: many; V gene: TRBV27; D gene: TRBD1; CDR3 DNA: TGTGCCAGCAGACAGTTGGGGGACAGCTACGAGCAGTACTTC; CDR3 protein: CASRQLGDSYEQYF
J gene: TRBJ2-2; clone size: -; V gene: TRBV24-1; D gene: TRBD2; CDR3 DNA: TGTGCGGTTCGAGCGGGGGACACCGGGGAGCTGTTTTTT; CDR3 protein: CAVRAGDTGELFF
J gene: TRBJ1-1; clone size: few; V gene: TRBV5-4; D gene: TRBD1; CDR3 DNA: TGTGCCAGCAGCTCCTGGGACAGGGGATCTGAAGCTTTCTTT; CDR3 protein: CASSSWDRGSEAFF
J gene: TRBJ2-1; clone size: few; V gene: TRBV4-2; D gene: -; CDR3 DNA: TGTGCCAGCAGCCAATCACGGCTGGAGCAGTTCTTC; CDR3 protein: CASSQSRLEQFF
J gene: TRBJ1-1; clone size: few; V gene: TRBV2; D gene: -; CDR3 DNA: TGTGCCAGCAGTGGAGGGAGGGGGAACACTGAAGCTTTCTTT; CDR3 protein: CASSGGRGNTEAFF
J gene: TRBJ1-6; clone size: few; V gene: TRBV7-2; D gene: -; CDR3 DNA: TGTGCCAGCAGCTACCGGGACATTAGTTCACCCCTCCACTTT; CDR3 protein: CASSYRDISSPLHF
J gene: TRBJ2-7; clone size: few; V gene: TRBV20-1; D gene: -; CDR3 DNA: TGCAGTGCTAGAGACCGGCCGCCTTACGAGCAGTACTTC; CDR3 protein: CSARDRPPYEQYF
J gene: TRBJ1-2; clone size: -; V gene: TRBV7-2; D gene: -; CDR3 DNA: TGTGCCAGCAGCTTAATCAGTGGTAACTATGGCTACACCTTC; CDR3 protein: CASSLISGNYGYTF
J gene: TRBJ1-2; clone size: -; V gene: TRBV5-4; D gene: -; CDR3 DNA: TGTGCCAGCAGCTTGGGACAGACAGGCCACACCTTC; CDR3 protein: CASSLGQTGHTF
J gene: TRBJ2-3; clone size: -; V gene: TRBV15; D gene: TRBD1; CDR3 DNA: TGTGCCACCAGCCCCAGACAGGGGTTACTCGCAGATACGCAGTATTTT; CDR3 protein: CATSPRQGLLADTQYF
J gene: TRBJ1-1; clone size: -; V gene: TRBV12-3/TRBV12-4; D gene: TRBD1; CDR3 DNA: TGTGCCAGCAGCGGCCTAGGACAGGTTACTGAAGCTTTCTTT; CDR3 protein: CASSGLGQVTEAFF
J gene: TRBJ1-5; clone size: many; V gene: TRBV28; D gene: -; CDR3 DNA: TGTGCCAGCAGTTTTGGATCTACTGGTAATCAGCCCCAGCATTTT; CDR3 protein: CASSFGSTGNQPQHF